One T cell receptor beta chain is described in this entry. The data were taken from a study of control samples from healthy donors and cancer patients. From germline, CDR1 is GTSNPN and CDR2 SVGIG (reference sequence). The CDR3 sequence is 13 residues long. Trimming shortened V by 3 bases and J by 0 bases, and 5 bases separated the two germline ends. Measured with immunoSEQ multiplex PCR; TCRdb has only the in-frame clones, and not every one. The sample lists about 76,000 clones; around 90% were seen once. The gene calls are TRBV30 and TRBJ1-4; the D is unclear. The specimen sequenced was PBMCs. This receptor was identified in a woman in her forties or fifties with colorectal cancer. CDR3 DNA: TGTGCCTGGAGGGCATCAACTAATGAAAAACTGTTTTTT. It specifies CAWRASTNEKLFF.